This TCR beta chain was obtained from a study of T cell responses to AZD1222 COVID-19 vaccine. The study's findings and limits: The span of vaccine-associated CD4 TCRs extended across spike, with dominance at 160-218 and 743-854.

Of note for this clone: Its target is unknown.

Clones were sequenced by immunoSEQ multiplex PCR, and TCRdb holds only the in-frame ones, with some missing. The sample consists of roughly 150,000 clones, about 91% of them appearing once. V was pared by 5 bases and J by 0 bases, with 8 bases between. The germline gives CDR1 LNHDA, CDR2 SQIVND (reference sequence). The CDR3 is 13 residues long. This receptor was taken from an adult in good health. Sample: peripheral blood, taken on day 0 of MenACWY control vaccination. The V call is TRBV19, the J call TRBJ2-7, with D perhaps TRBD1 (5 bases). The CDR3 reads CASSLTVSYEQYF. The CDR3 nucleotides read TGTGCCAGTAGTCTGACAGTCTCCTACGAGCAGTACTTC.